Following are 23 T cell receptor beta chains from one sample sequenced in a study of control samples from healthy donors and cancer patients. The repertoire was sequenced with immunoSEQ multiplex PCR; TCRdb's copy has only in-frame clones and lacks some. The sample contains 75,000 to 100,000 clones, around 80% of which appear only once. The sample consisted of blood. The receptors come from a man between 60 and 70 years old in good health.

Here the CDR3 reads CASSLVARGRGNEAFF. Written as DNA, the CDR3 is TGTGCCAGCAGCTTGGTCGCCCGGGGGAGGGGAAATGAAGCTTTCTTT. This sequence joins TRBV5-6 and TRBJ1-1; D perhaps matches TRBD1 (5 bases). This CDR3 region has 16 residues. Between the trimmed V and J ends, which lost 0 bases and 7 bases, there was a span of 19 bases. The germline CDR1 and CDR2 sequences are SGHDT and YYEEEE.

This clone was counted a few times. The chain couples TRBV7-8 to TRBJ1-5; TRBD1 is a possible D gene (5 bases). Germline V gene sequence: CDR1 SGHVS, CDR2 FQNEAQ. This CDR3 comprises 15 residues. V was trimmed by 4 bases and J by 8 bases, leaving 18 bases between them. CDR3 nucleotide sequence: TGTGCCAGCAGCTCCCCGACAGCCTATCTGGAGCCCCAGCATTTT. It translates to CASSSPTAYLEPQHF.

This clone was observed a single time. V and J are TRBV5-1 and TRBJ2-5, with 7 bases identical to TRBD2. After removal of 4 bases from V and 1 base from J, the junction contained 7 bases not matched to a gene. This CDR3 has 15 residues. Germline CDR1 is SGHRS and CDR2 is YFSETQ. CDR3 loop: CASSAGSGVQETQYF. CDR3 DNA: TGCGCCAGCAGCGCCGGAAGCGGGGTCCAAGAGACCCAGTACTTC.

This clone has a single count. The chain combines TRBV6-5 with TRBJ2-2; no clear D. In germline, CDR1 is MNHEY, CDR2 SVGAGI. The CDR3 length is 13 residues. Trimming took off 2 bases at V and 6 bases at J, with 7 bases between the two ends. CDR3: CASSYVDAGELFF. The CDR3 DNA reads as TGTGCCAGCAGTTACGTGGACGCCGGGGAGCTGTTTTTT.

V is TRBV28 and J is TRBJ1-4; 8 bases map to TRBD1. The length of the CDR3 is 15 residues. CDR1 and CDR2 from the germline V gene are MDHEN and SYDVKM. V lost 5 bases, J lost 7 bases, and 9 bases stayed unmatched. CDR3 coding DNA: TGTGCCAGCAGTCCACTGACAGGGGTTGGTGAAAAACTGTTTTTT. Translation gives CASSPLTGVGEKLFF.

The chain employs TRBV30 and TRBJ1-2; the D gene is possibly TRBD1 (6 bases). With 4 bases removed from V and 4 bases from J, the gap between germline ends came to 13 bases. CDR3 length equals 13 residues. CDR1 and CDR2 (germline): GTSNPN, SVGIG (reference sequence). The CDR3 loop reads CAWNEGTPYGYTF. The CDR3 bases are TGTGCCTGGAACGAGGGGACACCCTATGGCTACACCTTC.

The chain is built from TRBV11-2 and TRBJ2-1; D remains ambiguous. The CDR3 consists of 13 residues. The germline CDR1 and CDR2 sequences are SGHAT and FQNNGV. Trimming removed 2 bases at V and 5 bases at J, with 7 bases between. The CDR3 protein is CASSLQYDNEQFF. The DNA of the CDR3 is TGTGCCAGCAGCTTACAGTATGACAATGAGCAGTTCTTC.

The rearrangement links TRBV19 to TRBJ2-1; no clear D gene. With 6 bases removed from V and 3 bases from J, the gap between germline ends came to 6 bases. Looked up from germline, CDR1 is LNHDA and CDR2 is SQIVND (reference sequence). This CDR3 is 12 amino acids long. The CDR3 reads CASSSDYNEQFF. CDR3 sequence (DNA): TGTGCCAGTAGCTCCGACTACAATGAGCAGTTCTTC. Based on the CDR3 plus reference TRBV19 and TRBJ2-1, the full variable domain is DGGITQSPKYLFRKEGQNVTLSCEQNLNHDAMYWYRQDPGQGLRLIYYSQIVNDFQKGDIAEGYSVSREKKESFPLTVTSAQKNPTAFYLCASSSDYNEQFFGPGTRLTVL.

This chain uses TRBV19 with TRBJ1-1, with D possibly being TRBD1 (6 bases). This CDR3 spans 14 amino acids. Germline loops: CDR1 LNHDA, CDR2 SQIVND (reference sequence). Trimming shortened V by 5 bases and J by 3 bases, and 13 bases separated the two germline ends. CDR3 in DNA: TGTGCCAGTAGTCCTCAGGGGTGGGACACTGAAGCTTTCTTT. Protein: CASSPQGWDTEAFF.

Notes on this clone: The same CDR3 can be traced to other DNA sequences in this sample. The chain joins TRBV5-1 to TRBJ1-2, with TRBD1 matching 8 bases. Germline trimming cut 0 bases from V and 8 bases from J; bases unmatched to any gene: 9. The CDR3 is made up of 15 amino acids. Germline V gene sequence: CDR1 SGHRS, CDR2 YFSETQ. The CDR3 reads CASSLVNPGQEGYTF. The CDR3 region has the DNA TGCGCCAGCAGCTTGGTCAATCCGGGACAGGAGGGCTACACCTTC.

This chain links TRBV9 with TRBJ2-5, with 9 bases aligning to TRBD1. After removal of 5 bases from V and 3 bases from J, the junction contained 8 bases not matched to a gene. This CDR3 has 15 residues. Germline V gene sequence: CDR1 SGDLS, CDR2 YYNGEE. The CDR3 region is CASSYSGTGKETQYF. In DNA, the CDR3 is TGTGCCAGCAGTTACTCCGGGACAGGGAAAGAGACCCAGTACTTC.

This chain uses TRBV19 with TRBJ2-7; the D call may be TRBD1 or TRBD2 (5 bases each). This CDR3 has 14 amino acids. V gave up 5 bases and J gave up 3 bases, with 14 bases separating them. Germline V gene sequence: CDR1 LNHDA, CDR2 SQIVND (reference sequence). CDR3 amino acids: CASSHARDRYEQYF. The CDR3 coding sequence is TGTGCCAGTAGTCACGCCCGGGACCGCTACGAGCAGTACTTC.

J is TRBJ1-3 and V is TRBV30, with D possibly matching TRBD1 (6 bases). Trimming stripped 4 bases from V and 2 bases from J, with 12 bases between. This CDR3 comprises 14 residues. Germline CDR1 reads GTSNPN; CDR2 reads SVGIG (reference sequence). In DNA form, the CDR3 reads TGTGCCTGGAATCTACAGGGAGCTGGAAACACCATATATTTT. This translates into CAWNLQGAGNTIYF.

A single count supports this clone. The CDR3 protein is CASSGQLYEQYF. The CDR3 DNA sequence: TGTGCCAGCAGTGGGCAGTTGTACGAGCAGTACTTC. This chain joins TRBV25-1 and TRBJ2-7, with unresolved D. CDR1 is MGHDK and CDR2 is SYGVNS in the germline V gene. V dropped 4 bases and J dropped 4 bases, with 8 bases sitting between them. CDR3 length equals 12 residues.

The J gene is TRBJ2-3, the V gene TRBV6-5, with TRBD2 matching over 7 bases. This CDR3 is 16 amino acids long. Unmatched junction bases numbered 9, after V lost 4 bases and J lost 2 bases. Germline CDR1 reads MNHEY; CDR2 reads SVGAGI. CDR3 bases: TGTGCCAGCAGTTTTTCTCCTAGCGGCACCACAGATACGCAGTATTTT. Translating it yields CASSFSPSGTTDTQYF.

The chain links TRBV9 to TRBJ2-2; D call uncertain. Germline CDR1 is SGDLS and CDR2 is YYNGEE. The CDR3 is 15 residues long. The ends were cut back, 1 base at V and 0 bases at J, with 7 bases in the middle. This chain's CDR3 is CASSVFSPNTGELFF. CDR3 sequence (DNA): TGTGCCAGCAGCGTATTCTCACCGAACACCGGGGAGCTGTTTTTT.

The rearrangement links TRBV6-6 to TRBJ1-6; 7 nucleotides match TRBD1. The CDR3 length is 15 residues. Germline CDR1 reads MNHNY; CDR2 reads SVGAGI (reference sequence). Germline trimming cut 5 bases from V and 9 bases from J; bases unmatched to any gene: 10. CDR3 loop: CASSRETGSSSPLHF. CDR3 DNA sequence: TGTGCCAGCAGTCGAGAGACAGGGTCTTCTTCACCCCTCCACTTT.

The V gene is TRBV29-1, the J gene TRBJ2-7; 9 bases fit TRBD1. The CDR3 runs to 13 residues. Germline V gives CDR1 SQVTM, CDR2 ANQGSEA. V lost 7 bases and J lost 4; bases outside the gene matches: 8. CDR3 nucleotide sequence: TGCAGCGCTACTGGGACAGGGAGGTACGAGCAGTACTTC. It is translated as CSATGTGRYEQYF.

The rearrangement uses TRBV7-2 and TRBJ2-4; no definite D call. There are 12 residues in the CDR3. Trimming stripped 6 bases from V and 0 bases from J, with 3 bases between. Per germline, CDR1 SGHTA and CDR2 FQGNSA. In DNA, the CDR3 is TGTGCCAGCAGGCTAGCCAAAAACATTCAGTACTTC. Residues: CASRLAKNIQYF.

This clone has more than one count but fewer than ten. DNA of the CDR3: TGTGCCAGCGGTGCCCCCAGCGGGAGGGTAGAGACCCAGTACTTC. Its translation: CASGAPSGRVETQYF. The J gene is TRBJ2-5, the V gene TRBV6-6; 10 nucleotides match TRBD2. Germline V gene sequence: CDR1 MNHNY, CDR2 SVGAGI (reference sequence). The CDR3 is 15 amino acids. J lost 4 bases, V lost 8 bases, and 10 bases had no gene match.

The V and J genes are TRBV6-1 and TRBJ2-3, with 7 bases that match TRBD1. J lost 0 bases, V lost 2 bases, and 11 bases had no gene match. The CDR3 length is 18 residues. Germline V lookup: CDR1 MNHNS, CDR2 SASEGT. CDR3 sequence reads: CASSEWNLMTGSTDTQYF. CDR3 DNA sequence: TGTGCCAGCAGTGAATGGAATTTGATGACAGGGAGCACAGATACGCAGTATTTT.

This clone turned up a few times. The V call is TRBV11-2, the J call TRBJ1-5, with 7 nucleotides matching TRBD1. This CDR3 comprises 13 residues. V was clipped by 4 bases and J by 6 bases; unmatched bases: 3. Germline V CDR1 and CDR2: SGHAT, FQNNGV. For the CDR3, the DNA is TGTGCCAGCAGCTCCGGACAGGTTCAGCCCCAGCATTTT. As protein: CASSSGQVQPQHF. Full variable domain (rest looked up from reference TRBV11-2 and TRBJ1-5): EAGVAQSPRYKIIEKRQSVAFWCNPISGHATLYWYQQILGQGPKLLIQFQNNGVVDDSQLPKDRFSAERLKGVDSTLKIQPAKLEDSAVYLCASSSGQVQPQHFGDGTRLSIL.

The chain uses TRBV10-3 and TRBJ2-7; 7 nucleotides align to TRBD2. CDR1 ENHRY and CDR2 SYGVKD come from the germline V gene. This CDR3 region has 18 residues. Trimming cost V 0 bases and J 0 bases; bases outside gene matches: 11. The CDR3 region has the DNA TGTGCCATCAGTGAGTCGTGGGAGGGTTATAGGATCTCCTACGAGCAGTACTTC. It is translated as CAISESWEGYRISYEQYF.